This T cell receptor beta chain was captured in a study of a mutant IDH1 vaccine in newly diagnosed glioma. The CDR3 is made up of 15 amino acids. Germline trimming cut 3 bases from V and 5 bases from J; bases unmatched to any gene: 6. The V gene's germline CDR1 is SGHVS and CDR2 FQNEAQ. This sample's time point: week 5, during vaccination. Each dose of the vaccine consisted of 300 ug of mutant IDH1 20-mer peptide, with topical imiquimod. As concerns this clone: Its specificity is unknown.

Clones were sequenced by immunoSEQ multiplex PCR, and TCRdb holds only the in-frame ones, with some missing. Here the sample spans over 45,000 clones, about 86% being singletons. The material was PBMCs, obtained from a glioma patient whose treatment included an IDH1 peptide vaccine. The receptor comes from a woman aged 50 to 60 with glioma. The chain couples TRBV7-8 to TRBJ2-7; 11 bases map to TRBD1. The DNA of the CDR3 is TGTGCCAGCAGCTTTCGGGACAGGGGGATTGACGAGCAGTACTTC. It encodes CASSFRDRGIDEQYF.